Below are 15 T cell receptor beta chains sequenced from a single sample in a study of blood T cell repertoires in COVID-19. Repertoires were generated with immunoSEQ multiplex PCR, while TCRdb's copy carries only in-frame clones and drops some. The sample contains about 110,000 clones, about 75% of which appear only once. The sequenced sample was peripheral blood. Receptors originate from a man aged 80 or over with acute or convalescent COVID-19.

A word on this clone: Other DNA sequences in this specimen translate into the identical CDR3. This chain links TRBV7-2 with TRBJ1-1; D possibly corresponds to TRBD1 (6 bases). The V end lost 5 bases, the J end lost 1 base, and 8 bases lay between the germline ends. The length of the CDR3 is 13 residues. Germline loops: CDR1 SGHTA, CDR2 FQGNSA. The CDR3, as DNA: TGTGCCAGCAGCGAACAGGGGAACACTGAAGCTTTCTTT. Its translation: CASSEQGNTEAFF. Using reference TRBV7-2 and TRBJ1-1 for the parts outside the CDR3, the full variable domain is GAGVSQSPSNKVTEKGKDVELRCDPISGHTALYWYRQSLGQGLEFLIYFQGNSAPDKSGLPSDRFSAERTGGSVSTLTIQRTQQEDSAVYLCASSEQGNTEAFFGQGTRLTVV.

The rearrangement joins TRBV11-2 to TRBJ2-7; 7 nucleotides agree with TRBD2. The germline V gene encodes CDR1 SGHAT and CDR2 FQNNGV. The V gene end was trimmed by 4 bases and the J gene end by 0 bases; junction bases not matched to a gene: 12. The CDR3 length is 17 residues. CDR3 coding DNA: TGTGCCAGCAGCTCGTCCAGGTGGGCGGGAGTCTCCTACGAGCAGTACTTC. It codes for CASSSSRWAGVSYEQYF.

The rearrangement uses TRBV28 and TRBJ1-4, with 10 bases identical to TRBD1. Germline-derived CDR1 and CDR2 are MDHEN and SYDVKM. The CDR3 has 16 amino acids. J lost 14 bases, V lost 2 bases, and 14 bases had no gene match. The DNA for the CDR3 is TGTGCCAGCAGTTTAATTCCCGGGACAGGGGATTATGTTCTGTTTTTT. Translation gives CASSLIPGTGDYVLFF. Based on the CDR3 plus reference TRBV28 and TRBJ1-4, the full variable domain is DVKVTQSSRYLVKRTGEKVFLECVQDMDHENMFWYRQDPGLGLRLIYFSYDVKMKEKGDIPEGYSVSREKKERFSLILESASTNQTSMYLCASSLIPGTGDYVLFFGSGTQLSVL.

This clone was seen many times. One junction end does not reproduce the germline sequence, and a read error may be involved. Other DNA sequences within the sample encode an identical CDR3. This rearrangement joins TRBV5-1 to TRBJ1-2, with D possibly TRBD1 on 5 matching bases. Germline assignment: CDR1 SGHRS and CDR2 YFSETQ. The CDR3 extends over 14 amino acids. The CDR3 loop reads CASSLDGLGGGDTF. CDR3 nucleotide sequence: TGCGCCAGCAGCTTGGATGGGCTGGGGGGTGGCGACACCTTC.

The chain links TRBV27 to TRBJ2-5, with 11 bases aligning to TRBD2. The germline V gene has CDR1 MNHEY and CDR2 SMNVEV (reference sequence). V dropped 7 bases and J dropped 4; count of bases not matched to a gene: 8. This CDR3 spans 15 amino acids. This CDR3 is CASNPVAGGRETQYF. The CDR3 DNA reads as TGTGCCAGCAACCCCGTAGCGGGAGGGCGAGAGACCCAGTACTTC.

CDR3 nucleotides: TGTGCCAGCAGTTTGAGTAAAAATCAGCCCCAGCATTTT. As protein: CASSLSKNQPQHF. The chain combines TRBV12-3 or TRBV12-4 with TRBJ1-5; D gene unclear. There are 13 residues in the CDR3. Trimming left V 3 bases short and J 4 bases short, with 7 bases between.

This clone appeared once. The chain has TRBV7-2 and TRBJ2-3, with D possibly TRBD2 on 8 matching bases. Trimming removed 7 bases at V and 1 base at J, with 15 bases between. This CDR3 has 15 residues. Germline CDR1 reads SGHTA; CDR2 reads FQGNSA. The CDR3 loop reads CASNPGGTGTDTQYF. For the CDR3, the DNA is TGTGCCAGCAACCCGGGGGGGACAGGCACAGATACGCAGTATTTT.

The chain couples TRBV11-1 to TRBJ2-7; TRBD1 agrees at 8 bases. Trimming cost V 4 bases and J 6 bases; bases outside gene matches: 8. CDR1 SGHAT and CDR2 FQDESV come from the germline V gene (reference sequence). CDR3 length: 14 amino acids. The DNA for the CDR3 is TGTGCCAGCAGCTCTCGGACAGGGCAGGCCGAGCAGTACTTC. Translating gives CASSSRTGQAEQYF.

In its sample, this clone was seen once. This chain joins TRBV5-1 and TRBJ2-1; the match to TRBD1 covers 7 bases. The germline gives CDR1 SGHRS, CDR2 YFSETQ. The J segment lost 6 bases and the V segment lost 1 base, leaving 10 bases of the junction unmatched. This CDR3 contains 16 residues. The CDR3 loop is CASSLLGDRVSNEQFF. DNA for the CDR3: TGCGCCAGCAGCTTGTTGGGAGACAGGGTTAGCAATGAGCAGTTCTTC.

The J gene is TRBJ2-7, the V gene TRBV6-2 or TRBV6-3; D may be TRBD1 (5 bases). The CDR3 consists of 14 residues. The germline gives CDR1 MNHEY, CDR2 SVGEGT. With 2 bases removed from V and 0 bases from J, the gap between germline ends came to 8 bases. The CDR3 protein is CASSYTGSSYEQYF. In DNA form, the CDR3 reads TGTGCCAGCAGTTACACAGGTAGCTCCTACGAGCAGTACTTC.

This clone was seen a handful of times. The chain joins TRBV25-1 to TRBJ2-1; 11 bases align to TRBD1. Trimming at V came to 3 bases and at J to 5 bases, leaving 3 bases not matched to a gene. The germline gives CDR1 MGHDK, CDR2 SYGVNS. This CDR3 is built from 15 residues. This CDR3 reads CASSDPGQGDNEQFF. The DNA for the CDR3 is TGTGCCAGCAGTGACCCGGGACAGGGGGACAATGAGCAGTTCTTC.

This CDR3 is CASSLGGTSGYTF. The CDR3 DNA reads as TGTGCCAGCAGTTTAGGAGGGACGAGCGGCTACACCTTC. This chain uses TRBV27 with TRBJ1-2, with D possibly TRBD1 on 5 matching bases. V was clipped by 2 bases and J by 8 bases, with 12 bases between them. This CDR3 has 13 amino acids. Germline CDR1 reads MNHEY; CDR2 reads SMNVEV (reference sequence).

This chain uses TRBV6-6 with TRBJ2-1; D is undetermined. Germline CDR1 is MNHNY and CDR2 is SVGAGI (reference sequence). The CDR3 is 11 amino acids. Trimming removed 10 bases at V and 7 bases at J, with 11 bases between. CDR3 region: CATHQANEQFF. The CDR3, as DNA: TGTGCCACCCACCAGGCGAATGAGCAGTTCTTC.

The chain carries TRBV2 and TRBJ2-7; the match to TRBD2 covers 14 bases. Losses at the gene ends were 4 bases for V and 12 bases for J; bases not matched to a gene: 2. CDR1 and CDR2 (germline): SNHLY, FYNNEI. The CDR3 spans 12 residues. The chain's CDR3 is CASSGLAGGRYF. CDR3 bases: TGTGCCAGCAGTGGACTAGCGGGAGGGCGGTACTTC.

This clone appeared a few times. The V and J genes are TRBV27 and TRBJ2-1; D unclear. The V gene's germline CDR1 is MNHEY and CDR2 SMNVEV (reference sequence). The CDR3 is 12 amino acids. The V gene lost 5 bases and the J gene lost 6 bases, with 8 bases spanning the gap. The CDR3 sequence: CASSTNGNEQFF. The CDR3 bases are TGTGCCAGCAGTACCAACGGCAATGAGCAGTTCTTC.